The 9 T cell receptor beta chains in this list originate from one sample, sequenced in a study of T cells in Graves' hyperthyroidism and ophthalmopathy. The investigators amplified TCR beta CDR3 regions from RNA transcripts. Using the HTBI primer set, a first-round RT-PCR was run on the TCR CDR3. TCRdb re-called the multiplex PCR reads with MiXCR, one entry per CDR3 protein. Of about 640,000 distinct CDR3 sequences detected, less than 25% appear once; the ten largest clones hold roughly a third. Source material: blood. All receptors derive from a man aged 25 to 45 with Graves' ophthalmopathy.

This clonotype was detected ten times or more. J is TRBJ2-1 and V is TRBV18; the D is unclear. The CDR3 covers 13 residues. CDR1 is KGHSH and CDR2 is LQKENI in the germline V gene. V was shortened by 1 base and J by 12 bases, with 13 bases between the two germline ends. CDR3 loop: CASSPLEQARQFF. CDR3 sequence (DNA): TGTGCCAGCTCACCACTTGAGCAGGCGCGGCAGTTCTTC.

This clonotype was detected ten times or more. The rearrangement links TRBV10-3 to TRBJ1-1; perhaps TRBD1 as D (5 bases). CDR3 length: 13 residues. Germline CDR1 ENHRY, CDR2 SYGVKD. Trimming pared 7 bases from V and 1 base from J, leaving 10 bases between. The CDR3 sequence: CAINRDGNTEAFF. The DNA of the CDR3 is TGTGCCATCAATCGGGACGGGAACACTGAAGCTTTCTTT.

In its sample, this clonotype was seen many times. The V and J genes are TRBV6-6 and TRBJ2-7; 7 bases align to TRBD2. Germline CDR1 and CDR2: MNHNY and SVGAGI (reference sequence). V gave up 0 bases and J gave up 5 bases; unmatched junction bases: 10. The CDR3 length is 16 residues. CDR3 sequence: CASSYSEGGSGHEQYF. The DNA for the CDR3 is TGTGCCAGCAGTTACTCGGAGGGAGGGTCTGGCCACGAGCAGTACTTC.

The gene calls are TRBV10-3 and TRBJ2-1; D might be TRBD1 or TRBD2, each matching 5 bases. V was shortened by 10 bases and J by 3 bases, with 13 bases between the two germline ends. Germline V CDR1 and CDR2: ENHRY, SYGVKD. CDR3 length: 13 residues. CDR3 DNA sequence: TGTGCCACCACCGGGACGGACTACAATGAGCAGTTCTTC. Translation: CATTGTDYNEQFF.

The chain's CDR3 is CASSAFGGLGGETQYF. CDR3 nucleotides: TGTGCCAGCAGTGCGTTCGGGGGCTTAGGCGGAGAGACCCAGTACTTC. The chain employs TRBV2 and TRBJ2-5; D tentatively reads TRBD1 or TRBD2 (6 bases each). The CDR3 covers 16 residues. Trimming removed 4 bases from V and 4 bases from J, with 19 bases in between. Germline values: CDR1 SNHLY, CDR2 FYNNEI.

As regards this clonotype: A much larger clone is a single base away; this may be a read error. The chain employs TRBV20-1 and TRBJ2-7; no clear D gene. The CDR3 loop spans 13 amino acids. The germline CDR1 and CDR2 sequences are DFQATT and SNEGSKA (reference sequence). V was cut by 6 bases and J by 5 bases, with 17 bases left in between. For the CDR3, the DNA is TGCAGTGCCTTCCACAGTGCGCGCGACGAGCAGTACTTC. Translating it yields CSAFHSARDEQYF.

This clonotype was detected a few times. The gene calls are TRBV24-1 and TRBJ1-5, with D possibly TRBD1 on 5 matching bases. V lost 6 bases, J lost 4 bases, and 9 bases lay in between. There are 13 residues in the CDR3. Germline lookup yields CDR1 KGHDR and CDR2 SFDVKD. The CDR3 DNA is TGTGCCACCAGTCGGGGCCCAAATCAGCCCCAGCATTTT. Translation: CATSRGPNQPQHF.

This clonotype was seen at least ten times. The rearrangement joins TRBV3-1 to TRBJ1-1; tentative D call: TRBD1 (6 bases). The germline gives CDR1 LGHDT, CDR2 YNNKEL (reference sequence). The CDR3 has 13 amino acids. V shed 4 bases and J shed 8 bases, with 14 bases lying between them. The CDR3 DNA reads TGTGCCAGCAGCCCCCGTAGGGGGACCGAAGCTTTCTTT. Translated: CASSPRRGTEAFF.

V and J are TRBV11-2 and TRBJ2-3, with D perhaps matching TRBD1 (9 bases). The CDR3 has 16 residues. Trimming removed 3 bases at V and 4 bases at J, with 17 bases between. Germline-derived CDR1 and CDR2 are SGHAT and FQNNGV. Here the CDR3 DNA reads TGTGCCAGCAGCTTTAGCGGGACAGGGTTTCCAGATACGCAGTATTTT. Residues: CASSFSGTGFPDTQYF.